The 25 T cell receptor beta chains given below trace back to one sample, sequenced in a study of T cells in tumors after PD-1 blockade. Profiling relied on immunoSEQ multiplex PCR, and the TCRdb table lists in-frame clones only, not all of them. The sample holds around 34,000 clones, about three quarters seen once. Sequenced here: PBMCs, sampled after anti-PD-1 treatment. These receptor sequences come from a human donor with basal cell carcinoma.

This clone has at least ten counts. The gene calls are TRBV7-2 and TRBJ2-1; the match to TRBD2 covers 10 bases. V lost 1 base to trimming and J lost 9 bases; unmatched junction nucleotides: 12. This CDR3 region has 17 residues. The germline V gene has CDR1 SGHTA and CDR2 FQGNSA. This CDR3 reads CASSLDLLAGPRSEQFF. For the CDR3, the DNA is TGTGCCAGCAGCTTAGACCTACTAGCGGGGCCCCGGAGTGAGCAGTTCTTC.

The chain recombines TRBV24-1 with TRBJ1-1, with D hard to call. CDR3 length: 12 amino acids. The germline CDR1 and CDR2 sequences are KGHDR and SFDVKD. The V and J ends lost 4 bases and 8 bases respectively, with 10 bases between them. CDR3 nucleotides: TGTGCCACCAGTGAAAGGCCGGGAGAAGCTTTCTTT. This gives the protein CATSERPGEAFF.

The gene calls are TRBV19 and TRBJ1-3, with D possibly matching TRBD1 (5 bases). The CDR3 is 16 residues long. Trimming removed 0 bases at V and 9 bases at J, with 18 bases between. Germline CDR1 and CDR2: LNHDA and SQIVND (reference sequence). Here the CDR3 reads CASSIDAGLAAGTIYF. In DNA form, the CDR3 reads TGTGCCAGTAGTATAGATGCGGGACTCGCCGCTGGCACCATATATTTT.

This chain connects TRBV7-9 to TRBJ2-2; maybe TRBD2 (5 bases). The CDR3 is 14 amino acids. V lost 3 bases to trimming and J lost 4 bases, with 9 bases between them. The germline V gene encodes CDR1 SEHNR and CDR2 FQNEAQ (reference sequence). CDR3 residues: CASSFFLATGELFF. Here the CDR3 DNA reads TGTGCCAGCAGCTTTTTTCTAGCCACCGGGGAGCTGTTTTTT.

The chain couples TRBV6-5 to TRBJ2-1, with D possibly being TRBD1 or TRBD2 (5 bases each). The CDR3 totals 15 residues. The ends were cut back, 8 bases at V and 8 bases at J, with 22 bases in the middle. The V gene's germline CDR1 is MNHEY and CDR2 SVGAGI. CDR3 bases: TGTGCCAGCGGGGGACCAACCTTCATCGGGGATGAGCAGTTCTTC. Translating it yields CASGGPTFIGDEQFF.

This rearrangement joins TRBV5-1 to TRBJ2-1; 9 bases match TRBD2. Germline trimming cut 0 bases from V and 6 bases from J; bases unmatched to any gene: 7. Germline CDR1 reads SGHRS; CDR2 reads YFSETQ. This CDR3 contains 16 residues. CDR3 loop: CASSLDPAGGPNEQFF. The DNA for the CDR3 is TGCGCCAGCAGCTTGGATCCAGCGGGGGGCCCCAATGAGCAGTTCTTC.

The chain uses TRBV5-1 and TRBJ2-3, with D possibly TRBD1 on 5 matching bases. CDR1 is SGHRS, CDR2 YFSETQ, per germline. Trimming cost V 5 bases and J 5 bases, with 18 bases left between them. There are 15 residues in the CDR3. The CDR3 DNA sequence: TGCGCCAGCAGTGTGGGTAGGGGTTTCAGAGATACGCAGTATTTT. Amino acid sequence: CASSVGRGFRDTQYF.

The chain employs TRBV27 and TRBJ2-7; 15 bases agree with TRBD2. Trimming removed 6 bases from V and 4 bases from J; junction bases left unmatched: 4. The CDR3 loop spans 15 amino acids. CDR1 is MNHEY and CDR2 is SMNVEV in the germline V gene (reference sequence). The CDR3, as DNA: TGTGCCAGCAGCCGGGGGACTAGCGGGAGGTACGAGCAGTACTTC. This codes for CASSRGTSGRYEQYF.

A few counts support this clone. The rearrangement uses TRBV7-9 and TRBJ2-7, with no clear D. CDR1 and CDR2 from the germline V gene are SEHNR and FQNEAQ (reference sequence). The CDR3 has 14 residues. Between the trimmed V and J ends, which lost 0 bases and 2 bases, there was a span of 8 bases. The CDR3 here is CASSLALQTYEQYF. CDR3 sequence (DNA): TGTGCCAGCAGCTTAGCTTTACAGACCTACGAGCAGTACTTC.

This clone appeared a few times. V usage is TRBV14 and J usage is TRBJ2-7; no clear D gene. The CDR3 extends over 15 amino acids. Germline CDR1 and CDR2: SGHDN and FVKESK. V was cut by 1 base and J by 6 bases, with 16 bases left in between. CDR3 coding DNA: TGTGCCAGCAGCCAAGTAGTGGGGAATTACGTCGAGCAGTACTTC. It encodes CASSQVVGNYVEQYF.

This chain links TRBV19 with TRBJ1-1; unclear D gene. The CDR3 consists of 16 residues. Germline V gene data show CDR1 as LNHDA and CDR2 as SQIVND (reference sequence). The V end lost 5 bases, the J end lost 0 bases, and 16 bases lay between the germline ends. The CDR3 bases are TGTGCCAGTAGTCCTACTAAGGCAGGCCTGAACACTGAAGCTTTCTTT. It translates to CASSPTKAGLNTEAFF.

CDR3 loop: CASSLPPGHQNTEAFF. The DNA for the CDR3 is TGTGCCAGCAGCTTACCGCCGGGACATCAAAACACTGAAGCTTTCTTT. The J gene is TRBJ1-1, the V gene TRBV11-3, with D perhaps TRBD1 (6 bases). The CDR3 contains 16 residues. V was trimmed by 2 bases and J by 2 bases, leaving 15 bases between them. Germline V CDR1 and CDR2: SGHNT, YENEEA.

The CDR3 sequence is CASSDTSGRGLYNEQFF. The CDR3 bases are TGTGCCAGCAGTGACACTAGCGGGAGAGGTCTATACAATGAGCAGTTCTTC. The J gene is TRBJ2-1, the V gene TRBV2, with 11 bases fitting TRBD2. Germline CDR1 SNHLY, CDR2 FYNNEI. This CDR3 is 17 amino acids long. Trimming took 3 bases from V and 4 from J; bases not matched to a gene: 8.

The chain couples TRBV4-3 to TRBJ1-2; 7 bases are a match to TRBD1. In germline, CDR1 is LGHNA, CDR2 YSLEER. The CDR3 consists of 14 residues. V lost 3 bases, J lost 4 bases, and 5 bases stayed unmatched. The CDR3 protein is CASSHGTAFYGYTF. The CDR3 DNA reads TGCGCCAGCAGCCATGGGACAGCCTTCTATGGCTACACCTTC.

J is TRBJ2-1 and V is TRBV28, with 8 positions matching TRBD2. Losses at the gene ends were 2 bases for V and 5 bases for J; bases not matched to a gene: 11. Germline assignment: CDR1 MDHEN and CDR2 SYDVKM. This CDR3 has 17 amino acids. CDR3 residues: CASSLPLQREWDNEQFF. CDR3 DNA sequence: TGTGCCAGCAGTTTACCCCTCCAGCGGGAGTGGGACAATGAGCAGTTCTTC.

This chain connects TRBV29-1 to TRBJ1-4, with D perhaps TRBD1 (5 bases). This CDR3 comprises 13 residues. V was cut by 4 bases and J by 5 bases, with 11 bases left in between. From germline, CDR1 is SQVTM and CDR2 ANQGSEA. The CDR3 DNA is TGCAGCGTTGTGTGGGGCGGGAATGAAAAACTGTTTTTT. It is translated as CSVVWGGNEKLFF.

The chain couples TRBV19 to TRBJ2-1, with D perhaps TRBD1 or TRBD2 (5 bases each). The germline gives CDR1 LNHDA, CDR2 SQIVND (reference sequence). V lost 3 bases, J lost 6 bases, and 21 bases lay in between. The CDR3 is 17 amino acids. CDR3 sequence reads: CASSMGLGPWSSNEQFF. The CDR3 coding sequence is TGTGCCAGTAGTATGGGGCTGGGACCCTGGAGCAGCAATGAGCAGTTCTTC.

This clone was picked up a small number of times. The chain recombines TRBV28 with TRBJ2-7; D is ambiguous. The germline V and J ends were trimmed by 8 bases and 4 bases, with 18 bases remaining between them. The CDR3 runs to 14 residues. Germline CDR1 and CDR2: MDHEN and SYDVKM. The CDR3 DNA follows: TGTGCCAGCCATGGGCTAAGGTCACGGTACGAGCAGTACTTC. It translates to CASHGLRSRYEQYF.

The chain joins TRBV11-3 to TRBJ2-7; D not resolved. The CDR3 totals 16 residues. The germline V gene encodes CDR1 SGHNT and CDR2 YENEEA. V lost 1 base, J lost 5 bases, and 18 bases lay in between. The CDR3 sequence: CASSLARTGRSDEQYF. The CDR3 DNA reads TGTGCCAGCAGCTTAGCCCGGACCGGTAGGAGCGACGAGCAGTACTTC.

This clone was picked up many times. J is TRBJ2-3 and V is TRBV12-3 or TRBV12-4; either TRBD1 or TRBD2 may supply D (5 bases each). V lost 9 bases to trimming and J lost 6 bases, with 16 bases between them. The CDR3 is 13 residues long. This CDR3 reads CASRDLTADTQYF. DNA of the CDR3: TGTGCCAGTAGGGACCTCACCGCTGATACGCAGTATTTT.

This clone was seen a single time. This sequence joins TRBV6-5 and TRBJ2-3, with TRBD2 as a possible D gene (6 bases). CDR3 size: 14 residues. Per germline, CDR1 MNHEY and CDR2 SVGAGI. The V end lost 6 bases, the J end lost 4 bases, and 14 bases lay between the germline ends. CDR3 in DNA: TGTGCCAGCAGGCCCAGACTAGTTGCAGATACGCAGTATTTT. Translated, it gives CASRPRLVADTQYF.

This chain joins TRBV19 and TRBJ2-2, with 8 bases fitting TRBD1. This CDR3 spans 13 amino acids. Germline assignment: CDR1 LNHDA and CDR2 SQIVND (reference sequence). J gave up 5 bases and V 5 bases, and 1 base lay outside the gene matches. As DNA, the CDR3 is TGTGCCAGTAGTCGGACAGGGACCGGGGAGCTGTTTTTT. Protein: CASSRTGTGELFF. The full variable domain, completed using reference TRBV19 and TRBJ2-2, is DGGITQSPKYLFRKEGQNVTLSCEQNLNHDAMYWYRQDPGQGLRLIYYSQIVNDFQKGDIAEGYSVSREKKESFPLTVTSAQKNPTAFYLCASSRTGTGELFFGEGSRLTVL.

The V and J genes are TRBV14 and TRBJ2-7; 11 bases fit TRBD2. CDR1 SGHDN and CDR2 FVKESK come from the germline V gene. J gave up 2 bases and V 1 base, and 10 bases lay outside the gene matches. The CDR3 is 18 amino acids. The CDR3 sequence is CASSQVVQVTSGTYEQYF. The CDR3 DNA reads TGTGCCAGCAGCCAAGTGGTTCAGGTGACTAGCGGGACCTACGAGCAGTACTTC.

The CDR3 protein is CASSELTGTEQFF. CDR3 DNA sequence: TGTGCCAGTAGTGAATTAACGGGTACCGAGCAGTTCTTC. This chain joins TRBV19 and TRBJ2-1; D is unclear. The V end lost 5 bases, the J end lost 10 bases, and 15 bases lay between the germline ends. The CDR3 is made up of 13 amino acids. Germline V gene data show CDR1 as LNHDA and CDR2 as SQIVND (reference sequence).

This clone was counted only a few times. The V gene is TRBV24-1, the J gene TRBJ1-4; 9 bases are a match to TRBD1. V lost 6 bases, J lost 7 bases, and 8 bases stayed unmatched. The CDR3 has 15 amino acids. The germline V gene has CDR1 KGHDR and CDR2 SFDVKD. The CDR3 DNA is TGTGCCACCAGTCCCGGGACAGGGAAAGGTGAAAAACTGTTTTTT. Protein sequence: CATSPGTGKGEKLFF.